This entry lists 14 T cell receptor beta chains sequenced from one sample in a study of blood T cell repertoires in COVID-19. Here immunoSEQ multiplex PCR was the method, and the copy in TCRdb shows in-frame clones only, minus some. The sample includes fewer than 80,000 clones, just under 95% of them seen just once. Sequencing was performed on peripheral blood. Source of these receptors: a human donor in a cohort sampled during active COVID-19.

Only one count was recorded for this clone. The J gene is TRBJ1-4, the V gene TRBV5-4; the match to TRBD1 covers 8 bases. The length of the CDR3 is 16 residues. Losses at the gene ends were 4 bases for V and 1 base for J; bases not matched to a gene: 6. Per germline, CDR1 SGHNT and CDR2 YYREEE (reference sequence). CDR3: CASSRSDRGTNEKLFF. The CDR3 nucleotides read TGTGCCAGCAGCCGCTCCGACAGGGGAACTAATGAAAAACTGTTTTTT.

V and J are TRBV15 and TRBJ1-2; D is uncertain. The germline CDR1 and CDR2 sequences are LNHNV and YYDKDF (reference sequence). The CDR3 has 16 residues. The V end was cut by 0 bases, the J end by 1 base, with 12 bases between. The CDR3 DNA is TGTGCCACCAGCAGAGATACGGAGAGGGATAACTATGGCTACACCTTC. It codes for CATSRDTERDNYGYTF.

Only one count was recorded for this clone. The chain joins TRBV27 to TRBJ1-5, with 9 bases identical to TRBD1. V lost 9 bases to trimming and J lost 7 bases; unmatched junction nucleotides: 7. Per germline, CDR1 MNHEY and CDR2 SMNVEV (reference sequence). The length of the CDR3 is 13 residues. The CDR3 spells CASGQDRGQPQHF. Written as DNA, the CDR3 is TGTGCCAGTGGGCAGGACAGGGGACAGCCCCAGCATTTT.

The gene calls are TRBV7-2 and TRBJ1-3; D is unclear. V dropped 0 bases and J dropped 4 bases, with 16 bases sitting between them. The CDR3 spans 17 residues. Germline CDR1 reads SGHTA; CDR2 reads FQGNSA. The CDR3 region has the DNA TGTGCCAGCAGCTTAGCCGGTCGGTGGGCGGGAGGAAACACCATATATTTT. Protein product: CASSLAGRWAGGNTIYF.

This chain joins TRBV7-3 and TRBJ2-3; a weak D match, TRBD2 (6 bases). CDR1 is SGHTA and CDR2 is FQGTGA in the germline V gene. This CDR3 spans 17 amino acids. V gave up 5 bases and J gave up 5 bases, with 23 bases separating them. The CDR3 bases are TGTGCCAGCAGCCCAACATATCGGGGGAGGTTTGGAGATACGCAGTATTTT. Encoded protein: CASSPTYRGRFGDTQYF. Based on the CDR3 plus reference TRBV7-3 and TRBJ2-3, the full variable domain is GAGVSQTPSNKVTEKGKYVELRCDPISGHTALYWYRQSLGQGPEFLIYFQGTGAADDSGLPNDRFFAVRPEGSVSTLKIQRTERGDSAVYLCASSPTYRGRFGDTQYFGPGTRLTVL.

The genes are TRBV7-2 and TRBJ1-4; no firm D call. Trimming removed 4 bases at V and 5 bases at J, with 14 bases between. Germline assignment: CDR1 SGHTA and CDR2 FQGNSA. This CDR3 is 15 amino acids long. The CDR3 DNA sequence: TGTGCCAGCAGCTCCCGAGGGTCCGTAAATGAAAAACTGTTTTTT. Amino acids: CASSSRGSVNEKLFF.

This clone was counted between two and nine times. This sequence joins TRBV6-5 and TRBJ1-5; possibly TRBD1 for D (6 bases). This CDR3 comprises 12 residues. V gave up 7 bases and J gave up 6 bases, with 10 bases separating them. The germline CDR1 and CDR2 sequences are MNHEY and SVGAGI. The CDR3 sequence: CASTTGFQPQHF. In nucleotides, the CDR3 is TGTGCCAGCACTACAGGGTTTCAGCCCCAGCATTTT.

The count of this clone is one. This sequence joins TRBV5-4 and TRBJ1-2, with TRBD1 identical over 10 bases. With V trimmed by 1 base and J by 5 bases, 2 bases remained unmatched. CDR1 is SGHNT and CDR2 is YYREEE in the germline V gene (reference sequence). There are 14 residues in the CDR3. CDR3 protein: CASSLRTGGYGYTF. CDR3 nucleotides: TGTGCCAGCAGCTTGAGGACAGGGGGATATGGCTACACCTTC.

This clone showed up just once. The CDR3 region has the DNA TGCAGGATTAGAGATACGCAGTATTTT. Its translation is CRIRDTQYF. This rearrangement joins TRBV20-1 to TRBJ2-3; D is unresolved. The germline gives CDR1 DFQATT, CDR2 SNEGSKA (reference sequence). This CDR3 is built from 9 residues.

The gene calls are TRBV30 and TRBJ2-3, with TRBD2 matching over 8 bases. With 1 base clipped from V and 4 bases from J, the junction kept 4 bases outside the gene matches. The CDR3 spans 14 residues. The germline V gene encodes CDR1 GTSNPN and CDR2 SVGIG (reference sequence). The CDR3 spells CAWSAGTRSDTQYF. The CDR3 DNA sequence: TGTGCCTGGAGTGCCGGGACTAGATCAGATACGCAGTATTTT.

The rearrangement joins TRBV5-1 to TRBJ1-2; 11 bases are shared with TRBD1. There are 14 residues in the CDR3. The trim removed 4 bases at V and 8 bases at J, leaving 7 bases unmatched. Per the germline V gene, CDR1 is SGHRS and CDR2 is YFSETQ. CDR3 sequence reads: CASSLGQGAKGYTF. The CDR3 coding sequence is TGCGCCAGCAGCCTCGGACAGGGGGCGAAAGGCTACACCTTC.

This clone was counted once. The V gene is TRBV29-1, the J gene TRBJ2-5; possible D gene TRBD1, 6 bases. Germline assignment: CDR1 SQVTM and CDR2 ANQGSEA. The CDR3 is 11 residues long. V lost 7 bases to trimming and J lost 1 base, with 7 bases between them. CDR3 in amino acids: CSGTVQETQYF. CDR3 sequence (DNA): TGCAGCGGGACAGTCCAAGAGACCCAGTACTTC.

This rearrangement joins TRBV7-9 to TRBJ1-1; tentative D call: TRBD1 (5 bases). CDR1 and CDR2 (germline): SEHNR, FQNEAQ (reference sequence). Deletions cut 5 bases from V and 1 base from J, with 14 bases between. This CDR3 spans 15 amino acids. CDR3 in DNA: TGTGCCAGCAGCCAACCTGGGGCTAAGAACACTGAAGCTTTCTTT. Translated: CASSQPGAKNTEAFF.

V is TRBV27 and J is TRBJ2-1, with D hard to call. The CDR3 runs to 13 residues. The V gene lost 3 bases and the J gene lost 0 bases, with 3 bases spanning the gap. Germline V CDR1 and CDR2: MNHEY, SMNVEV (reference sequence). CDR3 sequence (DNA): TGTGCCAGCAGTTTCTCCTCCTACAATGAGCAGTTCTTC. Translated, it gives CASSFSSYNEQFF.